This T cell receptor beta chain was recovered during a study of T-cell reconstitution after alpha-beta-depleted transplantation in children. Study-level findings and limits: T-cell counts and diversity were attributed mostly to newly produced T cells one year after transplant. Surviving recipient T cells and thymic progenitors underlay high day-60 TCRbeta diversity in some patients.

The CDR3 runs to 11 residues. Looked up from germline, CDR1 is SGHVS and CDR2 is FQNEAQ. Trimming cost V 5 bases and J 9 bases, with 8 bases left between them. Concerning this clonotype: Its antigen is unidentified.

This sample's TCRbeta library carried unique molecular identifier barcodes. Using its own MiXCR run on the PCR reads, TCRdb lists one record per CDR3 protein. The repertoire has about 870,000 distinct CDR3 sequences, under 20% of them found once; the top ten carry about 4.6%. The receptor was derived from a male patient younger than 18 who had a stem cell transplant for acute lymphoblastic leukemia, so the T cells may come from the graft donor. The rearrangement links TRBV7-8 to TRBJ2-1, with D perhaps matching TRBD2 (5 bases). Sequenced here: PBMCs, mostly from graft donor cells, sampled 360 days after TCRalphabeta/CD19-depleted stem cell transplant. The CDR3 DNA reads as TGTGCCAGCAGCCACCGGGGTGAGCAGTTCTTC. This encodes CASSHRGEQFF.